The T cell receptor (beta chain) under discussion was sequenced for a study of T cells in Graves' hyperthyroidism and ophthalmopathy. The source material, RNA transcripts, was used to amplify TCR beta CDR3 regions. HTBI primers were the set used in a first-round RT-PCR of the TCR CDR3. TCRdb used MiXCR to reprocess the multiplex PCR reads, holding one entry per CDR3 protein. In the table there are a few hundred thousand distinct CDR3 sequences, 15% to 20% of which are singletons. V shed 3 bases, J shed 5 bases, and the junction held 4 bases outside the gene matches. The length of the CDR3 is 14 residues. CDR1 is SEHNR, CDR2 FQNEAQ, per germline (reference sequence). Aged 18 to 65, the patients had hyperthyroidism that was newly diagnosed and had lasted under 2 months. For the diagnoses, clinical symptoms, serum thyroxine and TRAb, thyroid ultrasound and orbital computed tomography were used.

Sequencing used blood. V and J are TRBV7-9 and TRBJ1-5; 7 positions agree with TRBD1. The receptor's source is a man aged 40-49 years with Graves' hyperthyroidism. This chain's CDR3 is CASSFLGGDQPQHF. CDR3 sequence (DNA): TGTGCCAGCAGCTTCCTAGGGGGCGATCAGCCCCAGCATTTT.